This T cell receptor (beta chain) is from a study of blood T cell repertoires in COVID-19. Overall study: The United States, Italy and Spain provided the acute and convalescent COVID-19 samples.

Authors' methods: Scientists estimated how many nucleated cells there were by amplifying reference gene primers. Produced via immunoSEQ multiplex PCR; TCRdb's table is partial and in-frame only. V, J and clone size reflect that table, while D and trimming were determined from the DNA. The table has 45,000 or so clones, more than 65% seen once. Trimming at V came to 0 bases and at J to 6 bases, leaving 11 bases not matched to a gene. Looked up from germline, CDR1 is MNHNY and CDR2 is SVGAGI (reference sequence). This CDR3 region has 16 residues. This receptor was taken from a human donor in a cohort sampled during active COVID-19. The sequenced sample was peripheral blood. The chain has TRBV6-6 and TRBJ2-7, with 7 bases aligning to TRBD1. The chain's CDR3 is CASSYSPRERGLEQYF. CDR3 sequence (DNA): TGTGCCAGCAGTTACTCTCCCCGGGAAAGGGGGCTCGAGCAGTACTTC.